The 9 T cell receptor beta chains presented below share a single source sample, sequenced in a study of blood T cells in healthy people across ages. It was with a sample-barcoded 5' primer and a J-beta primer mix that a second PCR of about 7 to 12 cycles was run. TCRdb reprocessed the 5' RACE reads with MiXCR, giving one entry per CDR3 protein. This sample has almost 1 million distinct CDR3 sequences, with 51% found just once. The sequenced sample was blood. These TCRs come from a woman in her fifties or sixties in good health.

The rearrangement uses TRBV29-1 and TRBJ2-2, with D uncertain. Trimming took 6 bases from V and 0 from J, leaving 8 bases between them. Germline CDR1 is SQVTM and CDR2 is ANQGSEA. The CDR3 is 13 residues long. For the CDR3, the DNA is TGCAGCGTCCATACAGCGAACACCGGGGAGCTGTTTTTT. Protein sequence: CSVHTANTGELFF.

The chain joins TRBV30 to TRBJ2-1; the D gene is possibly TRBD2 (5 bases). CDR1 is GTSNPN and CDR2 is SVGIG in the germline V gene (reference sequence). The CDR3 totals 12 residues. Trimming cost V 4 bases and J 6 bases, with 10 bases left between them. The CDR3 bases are TGTGCCTGGAATCGAGGAGGCAATGAGCAGTTCTTC. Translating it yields CAWNRGGNEQFF.

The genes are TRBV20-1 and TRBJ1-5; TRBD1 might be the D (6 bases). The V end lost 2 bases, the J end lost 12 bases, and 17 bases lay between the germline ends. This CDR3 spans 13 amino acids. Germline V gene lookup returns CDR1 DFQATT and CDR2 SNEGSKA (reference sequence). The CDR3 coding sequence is TGCAGTGCTAGAAGACAGGCTGGTGGCCTCCAGCATTTT. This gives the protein CSARRQAGGLQHF.

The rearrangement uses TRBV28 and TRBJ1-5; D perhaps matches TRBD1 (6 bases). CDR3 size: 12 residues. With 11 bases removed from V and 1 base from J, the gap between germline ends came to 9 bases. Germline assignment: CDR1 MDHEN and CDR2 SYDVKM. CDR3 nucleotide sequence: TGTGCCTGGGGGGGCAGCAATCAGCCCCAGCATTTT. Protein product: CAWGGSNQPQHF.

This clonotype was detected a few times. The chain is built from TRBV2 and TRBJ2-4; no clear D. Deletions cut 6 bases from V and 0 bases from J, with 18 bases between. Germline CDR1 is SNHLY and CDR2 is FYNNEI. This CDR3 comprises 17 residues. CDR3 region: CASRVDPFAEAKNIQYF. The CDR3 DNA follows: TGTGCCAGCAGGGTGGACCCATTTGCGGAAGCCAAAAACATTCAGTACTTC.

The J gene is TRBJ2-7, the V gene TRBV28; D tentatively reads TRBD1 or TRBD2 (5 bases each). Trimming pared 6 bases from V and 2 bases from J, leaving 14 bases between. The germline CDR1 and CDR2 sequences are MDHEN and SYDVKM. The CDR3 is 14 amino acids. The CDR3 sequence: CASRGRRGPYEQYF. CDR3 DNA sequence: TGTGCCAGCAGGGGACGACGGGGCCCCTACGAGCAGTACTTC.

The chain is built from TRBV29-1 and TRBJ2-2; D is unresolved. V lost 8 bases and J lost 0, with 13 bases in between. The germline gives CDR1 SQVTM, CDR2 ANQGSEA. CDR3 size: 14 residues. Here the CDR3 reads CSHRMGSNTGELFF. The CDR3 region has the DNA TGCAGCCACCGCATGGGGTCGAACACCGGGGAGCTGTTTTTT.

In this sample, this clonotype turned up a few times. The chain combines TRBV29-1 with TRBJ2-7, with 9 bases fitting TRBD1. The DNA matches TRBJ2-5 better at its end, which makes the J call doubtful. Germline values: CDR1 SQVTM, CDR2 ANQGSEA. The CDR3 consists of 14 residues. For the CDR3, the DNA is TGCAGCGTTGATCCGGGACAGGGTATTGAGACCCAGTACTTC. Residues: CSVDPGQGIETQYF.

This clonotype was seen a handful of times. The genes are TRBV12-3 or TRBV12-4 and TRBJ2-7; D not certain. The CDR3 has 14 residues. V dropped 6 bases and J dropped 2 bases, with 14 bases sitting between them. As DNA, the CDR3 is TGTGCCAGCAGCTCCGACTTACCCCCCTACGAGCAGTACTTC. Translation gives CASSSDLPPYEQYF.